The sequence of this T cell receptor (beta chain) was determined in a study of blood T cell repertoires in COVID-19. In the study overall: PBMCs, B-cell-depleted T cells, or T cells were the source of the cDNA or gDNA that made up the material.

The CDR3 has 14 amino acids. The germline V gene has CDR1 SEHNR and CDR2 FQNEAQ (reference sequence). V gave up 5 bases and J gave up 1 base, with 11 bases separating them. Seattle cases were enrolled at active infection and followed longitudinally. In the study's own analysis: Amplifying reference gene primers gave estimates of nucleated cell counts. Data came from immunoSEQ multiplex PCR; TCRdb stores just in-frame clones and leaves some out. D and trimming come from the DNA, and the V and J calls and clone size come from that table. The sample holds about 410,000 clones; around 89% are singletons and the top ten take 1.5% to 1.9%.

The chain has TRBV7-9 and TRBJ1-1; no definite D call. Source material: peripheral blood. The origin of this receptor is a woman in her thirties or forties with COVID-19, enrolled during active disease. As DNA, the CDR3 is TGTGCCAGCAGCCGACAAGTCGCGAACACTGAAGCTTTCTTT. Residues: CASSRQVANTEAFF. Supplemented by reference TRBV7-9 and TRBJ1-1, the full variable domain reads DTGVSQNPRHKITKRGQNVTFRCDPISEHNRLYWYRQTLGQGPEFLTYFQNEAQLEKSRLLSDRFSAERPKGSFSTLEIQRTEQGDSAMYLCASSRQVANTEAFFGQGTRLTVV.